Sequencing of this T cell receptor (beta chain) was carried out in a study of Graves' ophthalmopathy and Graves' hyperthyroidism (dated by TCRdb to about 2018). Concerning the study at large: Peripheral blood samples were taken at the time of initial diagnosis, before any treatment was given. The study used TCR beta repertoire signatures to distinguish Graves' ophthalmopathy from Graves' hyperthyroidism and to predict progression to ophthalmopathy. In total, 135 blood samples were TCR-sequenced: 43 ophthalmopathy, some 75 hyperthyroidism and some 17 hyperthyroidism-to-ophthalmopathy patients. A discovery set of about a hundred patients (more than 40 ophthalmopathy, under 65 stable hyperthyroidism) was enrolled to explore V-J signatures distinguishing ophthalmopathy from hyperthyroidism. The independent validation cohort included under 20 hyperthyroidism patients plus 17 patients who later progressed from hyperthyroidism to ophthalmopathy. In 6 or 7 hyperthyroidism patients, T-cell repertoires of thyroid tissue and blood were compared. After sampling, hyperthyroidism patients received methimazole starting at 30 mg daily, and ophthalmopathy patients received high-dose intravenous methylprednisolone. For training and testing, the approximately 97 patients in the discovery cohort were randomly divided in a 7:3 ratio.

Remarks on this clonotype: The antigen this receptor binds is unknown. Qualities for individual bases were not recorded, and no much larger clone is one base off.

Hyperthyroidism was considered stable if no progression to ophthalmopathy occurred within 18 months of follow-up. Hyperthyroidism patients were newly diagnosed, were aged 18 to 65 years, and had a disease duration under 2 months. Patients with other autoimmune diseases, uncontrolled infections, pregnancy or lactation were excluded. Diagnosis relied on clinical symptoms, serum thyroxine, TRAb, thyroid ultrasound and orbital computed tomography. Using Ficoll-Paque density gradient centrifugation, PBMCs were isolated from less than 11 ml of fresh peripheral blood. Trizol reagent was used to extract the total RNA, and its quality was then checked on an Agilent 2100 Bioanalyzer. Taken from the germline V gene (reference sequence), the CDR1 and CDR2 loops are SGHAT and FQDESV. Germline trimming amounts to 5 bases on V and 5 bases on J, with 12 as the count of junction bases outside the gene matches. From the cysteine up to the phenylalanine, the CDR3 has a length of 17 residues. Just CDR3 DNA is preserved here, 51 bases in frame from base 1.

Here is what the overall study found, with its caveats: Sample size was not statistically predetermined, and group allocation was not concealed from the investigators. In validation, the model predicted ophthalmopathy progression with 55% to 71% sensitivity and about 77% specificity; more than ten predicted patients were CT-confirmed with GO in a median of approximately six months. Ophthalmopathy was separated from stable hyperthyroidism by the 13-signature model with about 88% sensitivity and about 83% specificity in cross-validation and with 80%/75% in the test set. Most expanded thyroid clonotypes with frequency above 0.001 were also detected in blood, suggesting blood repertoires may reflect the thyroid immune response.

For repertoire sequencing, the TCR beta CDR3 regions were amplified from RNA transcripts. The first round was an RT-PCR using HTBI primers with the Qiagen OneStep RT-PCR kit, and this first round was followed by a second-round multiplex PCR, then size selection and purification. Libraries were sequenced paired-end with 100 bp reads on an Illumina HiSeq2000. Concerning the study's data processing: SOAPnuke was used for read processing, and reads with adapters, uncalled bases, a mean Phred below 15, or no exact constant-primer or identifier match were discarded. High-quality paired reads were merged with COPE v1.2.5. Each unique nucleotide sequence was defined as a clonotype, and clonotypes were aligned to IMGT TRB V, D and J references with MiTCR v1.1. Analysis was restricted to V-J combinations with a frequency above 0.0001, which covered over 98% of repertoires. A TCR clonal expansion and chaos score per V-J combination was defined as the ratio of F50 clonal expansion to chaos observed in the TCRdist matrix. Welch's t-statistics and random forest were used to narrow the features down to over ten V-J combinations, which were then fed into a naive Bayes classifier. The Morisita-Horn index was used to measure how similar the thyroid and blood repertoires were. TCRdb handled the public reads itself, with Q25 trimming in fastp and clone calling in MiXCR, and kept productive beta chains. CDR3 protein sequences are deduplicated, and each keeps its most common genes and DNA. TCRdb's processing, not the study's, gives the V and J calls here. Recorded for this sample are hundreds of thousands of distinct CDR3 sequences; roughly 14% of them occurred a single time. The ten top clones hold approximately 7% of the sample.

The V and J segments used are TRBV11-1 and TRBJ2-5, and TRBD1 matches 12 of the central bases. Sequencing input: peripheral blood. The source of this sequence is a woman aged 18-35 years with stable Graves' hyperthyroidism. Donor details come from another sample of the same person, matched by shared clones. The CDR3 region has the sequence CASSIETGQGAWETQYF. The DNA reads as follows: TGTGCCAGCAGCATCGAGACGGGACAGGGGGCGTGGGAGACCCAGTACTTC.